One sample yielded the 14 T cell receptor beta chains listed below, sequenced in a study of cytomegalovirus exposure and HLA in healthy donors. The primer mix had 60 Vbeta and 13 Jbeta primers. Profiling relied on immunoSEQ multiplex PCR, and the TCRdb table lists in-frame clones only, not all of them. The sample consists of 150,000 or so clones, roughly 64% of them appearing once. Sequencing used PBMCs. The source is a woman aged 30 to 39 in good health and CMV-seropositive.

This clone occurred once. The V and J genes are TRBV11-2 and TRBJ2-5; weak D call: TRBD2 (6 bases). The CDR3 covers 18 residues. CDR1 and CDR2 from the germline V gene are SGHAT and FQNNGV. Trimming stripped 4 bases from V and 2 bases from J, with 23 bases between. CDR3: CASSSGPTRPGRQETQYF. In DNA, the CDR3 is TGTGCCAGCAGCTCAGGGCCCACTCGACCGGGGAGGCAAGAGACCCAGTACTTC.

V is TRBV7-9 and J is TRBJ1-1, with D tentatively TRBD1 (6 bases). CDR1 and CDR2 from the germline V gene are SEHNR and FQNEAQ (reference sequence). The V and J ends lost 6 bases and 3 bases respectively, with 14 bases between them. This CDR3 region has 14 residues. The CDR3 sequence is CASRSYEGDTEAFF. The DNA of the CDR3 is TGTGCCAGCAGATCATACGAGGGGGACACTGAAGCTTTCTTT. Full variable domain (rest looked up from reference TRBV7-9 and TRBJ1-1): DTGVSQNPRHKITKRGQNVTFRCDPISEHNRLYWYRQTLGQGPEFLTYFQNEAQLEKSRLLSDRFSAERPKGSFSTLEIQRTEQGDSAMYLCASRSYEGDTEAFFGQGTRLTVV.

This chain uses TRBV7-9 with TRBJ2-1; tentatively, D is TRBD2 (6 bases). V was clipped by 3 bases and J by 8 bases, with 20 bases between them. CDR3 length: 16 amino acids. Germline CDR1 reads SEHNR; CDR2 reads FQNEAQ (reference sequence). CDR3 protein: CASSFRGRPPGDEQFF. CDR3 bases: TGTGCCAGCAGCTTCCGAGGGCGGCCCCCGGGGGATGAGCAGTTCTTC.

This chain links TRBV19 with TRBJ2-2, with a tentative D call TRBD1 (5 bases). Trimming shortened V by 0 bases and J by 7 bases, and 6 bases separated the two germline ends. The germline gives CDR1 LNHDA, CDR2 SQIVND (reference sequence). The CDR3 totals 13 residues. The CDR3 DNA reads as TGTGCCAGTAGTATAGAAGGGGACGGGGAGCTGTTTTTT. The encoded protein is CASSIEGDGELFF. The full variable domain, its missing parts supplied by reference TRBV19 and TRBJ2-2, is DGGITQSPKYLFRKEGQNVTLSCEQNLNHDAMYWYRQDPGQGLRLIYYSQIVNDFQKGDIAEGYSVSREKKESFPLTVTSAQKNPTAFYLCASSIEGDGELFFGEGSRLTVL.

V gene TRBV6-1 combines with J gene TRBJ2-5; TRBD1 aligns across 9 bases. TRBJ2-7 matches the DNA end more closely, so the J call is doubtful. Germline values: CDR1 MNHNS, CDR2 SASEGT. This CDR3 has 15 amino acids. CDR3 region: CASSEVVTGGYEQYF. For the CDR3, the DNA is TGTGCCAGCAGTGAAGTAGTGACAGGGGGCTACGAGCAGTACTTC.

This sequence joins TRBV6-6 and TRBJ2-2; D is uncertain. Trimming removed 8 bases from V and 10 bases from J, with 5 bases in between. Germline CDR1 and CDR2: MNHNY and SVGAGI (reference sequence). CDR3 length: 9 residues. The CDR3 region has the DNA TGTGCCAGCGGCCAGGAGCTGTTTTTT. It specifies CASGQELFF.

The rearrangement joins TRBV27 to TRBJ2-7; D may be TRBD2 (6 bases). This CDR3 is 17 amino acids long. The ends were cut back, 3 bases at V and 3 bases at J, with 21 bases in the middle. CDR1 and CDR2 from the germline V gene are MNHEY and SMNVEV (reference sequence). CDR3 sequence: CASSLKVGLGRLYEQYF. The CDR3 region has the DNA TGTGCCAGCAGTTTGAAAGTGGGACTGGGCAGACTCTACGAGCAGTACTTC.

In its sample, this clone was seen a few times. The CDR3 DNA reads TGCGCCAGCAGGAGGGATCAAGAGACCCAGTACTTC. As protein: CASRRDQETQYF. The rearrangement links TRBV5-1 to TRBJ2-5; a weak D match, TRBD2 (5 bases). Germline CDR1 reads SGHRS; CDR2 reads YFSETQ. V lost 5 bases and J 2 bases, leaving 7 bases between the germline ends. This CDR3 is built from 12 residues.

The chain combines TRBV9 with TRBJ1-2, with 10 bases lining up with TRBD1. Germline V gene lookup returns CDR1 SGDLS and CDR2 YYNGEE. The trim removed 0 bases at V and 6 bases at J, leaving 2 bases unmatched. The CDR3 contains 14 residues. CDR3 protein: CASSVAGQGNGYTF. CDR3 in DNA: TGTGCCAGCAGCGTAGCGGGACAGGGGAATGGCTACACCTTC.

This clone has just one count. The chain combines TRBV6-5 with TRBJ2-5, with D possibly matching TRBD2 (5 bases). The V end lost 2 bases, the J end lost 11 bases, and 18 bases lay between the germline ends. Germline assignment: CDR1 MNHEY and CDR2 SVGAGI. This CDR3 region has 14 residues. This CDR3 is CASSYPSGRGEQYF. CDR3 sequence (DNA): TGTGCCAGCAGTTACCCGTCCGGCCGTGGGGAGCAGTACTTC.

The chain uses TRBV6-1 and TRBJ2-1, with a possible D match to TRBD2 (5 bases). In germline, CDR1 is MNHNS, CDR2 SASEGT. V shed 11 bases and J shed 0 bases, with 8 bases lying between them. This CDR3 spans 12 amino acids. DNA of the CDR3: TGTGCCGGGCGGGCCTCCTACAATGAGCAGTTCTTC. It encodes CAGRASYNEQFF.

The V call is TRBV10-3, the J call TRBJ2-3; 8 bases fit TRBD2. The germline V gene encodes CDR1 ENHRY and CDR2 SYGVKD. V dropped 4 bases and J dropped 3; count of bases not matched to a gene: 9. The CDR3 spans 16 residues. The CDR3 is CAISGIGGGSTDTQYF. For the CDR3, the DNA is TGTGCCATCAGTGGGATCGGCGGGGGGTCGACAGATACGCAGTATTTT.

This chain connects TRBV4-2 to TRBJ1-5; possibly TRBD1 for D (6 bases). This CDR3 region has 16 residues. V was cut by 0 bases and J by 2 bases, with 11 bases left in between. Per germline, CDR1 LGHNA and CDR2 YNFKEQ. CDR3 residues: CASSQEQGPGNQPQHF. The CDR3 bases are TGTGCCAGCAGCCAAGAACAGGGTCCGGGCAATCAGCCCCAGCATTTT.

CDR3 sequence (DNA): TGTGCCAGCAGTTTCCGGAGGGGTGGGAACACTGAAGCTTTCTTT. Translated, it gives CASSFRRGGNTEAFF. This chain links TRBV27 with TRBJ1-1; a weak D match, TRBD1 (5 bases). There are 15 residues in the CDR3. Germline loops: CDR1 MNHEY, CDR2 SMNVEV (reference sequence). The V and J ends lost 3 bases and 1 base respectively, with 12 bases between them.